Each of the 14 T cell receptor beta chains below was sequenced from the same sample in a study of blood T cells in healthy people across ages. The authors ran a second PCR of about 6 to 12 cycles using a sample-barcoded 5' primer and a J-beta primer mix. TCRdb redid the calling of the 5' RACE reads with MiXCR, one entry per CDR3 protein. The table shows about 1.8 million distinct CDR3 sequences, with about 50% occurring only once. Sequences were obtained from blood. The origin of the receptors is a woman between 35 and 50 years old in good health.

This chain joins TRBV6-2 or TRBV6-3 and TRBJ2-1, with TRBD2 matching 9 bases. Trimming at V came to 0 bases and at J to 7 bases, leaving 7 bases not matched to a gene. This CDR3 spans 16 amino acids. Germline loops: CDR1 MNHEY, CDR2 SVGEGT. CDR3 in DNA: TGTGCCAGCAGTTACTCGATTAGCGGGGGTCGGAATGAGCAGTTCTTC. Amino acid sequence: CASSYSISGGRNEQFF.

CDR3 sequence: CSARFPENTGELFF. In DNA form, the CDR3 reads TGCAGTGCTAGATTTCCAGAGAACACCGGGGAGCTGTTTTTT. The V and J genes are TRBV20-1 and TRBJ2-2; D gene ambiguous. CDR1 DFQATT and CDR2 SNEGSKA come from the germline V gene (reference sequence). V lost 2 bases to trimming and J lost 1 base, with 8 bases between them. The CDR3 extends over 14 amino acids.

The chain joins TRBV12-3 or TRBV12-4 to TRBJ2-7, with 9 bases aligning to TRBD1. This CDR3 spans 16 amino acids. V was pared by 8 bases and J by 3 bases, with 14 bases of the junction left unmatched. The DNA of the CDR3 is TGTGCCAGCTCACCTCTCCCGGGACAGGGCGGCTACGAGCAGTACTTC. This codes for CASSPLPGQGGYEQYF.

The chain combines TRBV7-2 with TRBJ1-6, with a weak D call TRBD1 (5 bases). Germline V gene lookup returns CDR1 SGHTA and CDR2 FQGNSA. Trimming took off 4 bases at V and 10 bases at J, with 17 bases between the two ends. This CDR3 spans 15 amino acids. The CDR3, as DNA: TGTGCCAGCAGCTCGAGACAGACCCCTAACTCACCCCTCCACTTT. Translated: CASSSRQTPNSPLHF.

This clonotype was counted a few times. CDR3 in amino acids: CASSVEVGSNYGYTF. The CDR3 DNA reads as TGTGCCAGCAGCGTAGAAGTCGGATCTAACTATGGCTACACCTTC. This chain joins TRBV9 and TRBJ1-2, with D unclear. V was cut by 0 bases and J by 0 bases, with 9 bases left in between. This CDR3 has 15 amino acids. The V gene's germline CDR1 is SGDLS and CDR2 YYNGEE.

The chain uses TRBV7-2 and TRBJ2-7; TRBD2 matches at 9 bases. Germline values: CDR1 SGHTA, CDR2 FQGNSA. The CDR3 contains 14 residues. V shed 1 base and J 4 bases; nucleotides not matched to a gene: 2. The CDR3 sequence: CASSLVTSGYEQYF. CDR3 nucleotide sequence: TGTGCCAGCAGCTTAGTTACTAGCGGGTACGAGCAGTACTTC.

This clonotype was counted only a few times. The J gene is TRBJ2-7, the V gene TRBV27, with D unclear. V was shortened by 3 bases and J by 2 bases, with 8 bases between the two germline ends. CDR3 length equals 13 residues. CDR1 and CDR2 (germline): MNHEY, SMNVEV (reference sequence). The chain's CDR3 is CASSLYSTYEQYF. The CDR3, as DNA: TGTGCCAGCAGTTTGTACAGCACCTACGAGCAGTACTTC.

This chain links TRBV7-9 with TRBJ2-5, with 9 bases lining up with TRBD2. CDR1 is SEHNR, CDR2 FQNEAQ, per germline (reference sequence). The V gene end was trimmed by 8 bases and the J gene end by 5 bases; junction bases not matched to a gene: 9. The CDR3 is 14 residues long. CDR3 sequence: CASVRGTSTETQYF. The CDR3 DNA reads as TGTGCCAGCGTCAGGGGGACTAGCACGGAGACCCAGTACTTC.

This clonotype has more than one count but fewer than ten. The chain employs TRBV20-1 and TRBJ1-2; 8 positions agree with TRBD1. This CDR3 contains 15 residues. Germline V lookup: CDR1 DFQATT, CDR2 SNEGSKA (reference sequence). J was trimmed by 4 bases and V by 3 bases; bases with no gene match: 10. The CDR3 loop reads CSASAGTGDRYGYTF. DNA of the CDR3: TGCAGTGCTAGTGCCGGGACAGGTGACCGCTATGGCTACACCTTC.

Comment on this clonotype: A clone one base away is much larger, so this may be a read error. The rearrangement uses TRBV7-8 and TRBJ1-1; 11 bases align to TRBD1. The germline V gene has CDR1 SGHVS and CDR2 FQNEAQ. After removal of 0 bases from V and 7 bases from J, the junction contained 7 bases not matched to a gene. The CDR3 has 16 residues. The CDR3 region is CASSLARTGGVCEAFF. The CDR3 DNA sequence: TGTGCCAGCAGCTTAGCGCGGACAGGGGGCGTTTGTGAAGCTTTCTTT.

The V call is TRBV12-3 or TRBV12-4, the J call TRBJ1-5; D unresolved. This CDR3 is built from 14 residues. The V and J ends lost 3 bases and 4 bases respectively, with 10 bases between them. The chain's CDR3 is CASSFGPTNQPQHF. In nucleotides, the CDR3 is TGTGCCAGCAGTTTTGGGCCGACGAATCAGCCCCAGCATTTT.

The J gene is TRBJ2-5, the V gene TRBV7-9, with D possibly called TRBD1 or TRBD2 (6 bases each). CDR1 and CDR2 from the germline V gene are SEHNR and FQNEAQ (reference sequence). The CDR3 is 14 amino acids. V was cut by 4 bases and J by 4 bases, with 13 bases left in between. CDR3 protein: CASSSLQGGETQYF. CDR3 nucleotides: TGTGCCAGCAGCTCCTTACAGGGAGGAGAGACCCAGTACTTC. The complete variable domain, with remaining parts taken from reference TRBV7-9 and TRBJ2-5, reads DTGVSQNPRHKITKRGQNVTFRCDPISEHNRLYWYRQTLGQGPEFLTYFQNEAQLEKSRLLSDRFSAERPKGSFSTLEIQRTEQGDSAMYLCASSSLQGGETQYFGPGTRLLVL.

This clonotype was detected once. J is TRBJ1-2 and V is TRBV4-3, with D possibly being TRBD1 (6 bases). V was trimmed by 8 bases and J by 2 bases, leaving 18 bases between them. Per the germline V gene, CDR1 is LGHNA and CDR2 is YSLEER. This CDR3 contains 15 residues. CDR3 residues: CASASKSGQNYGYTF. The DNA of the CDR3 is TGCGCCAGCGCCTCCAAGAGCGGACAGAACTATGGCTACACCTTC.

The DNA for the CDR3 is TGTGCCAGCAGCCAAGGAGGGAACCAGTATTTT. Protein product: CASSQGGNQYF. V usage is TRBV3-1 and J usage is TRBJ2-3, with TRBD2 as a possible D gene (5 bases). The length of the CDR3 is 11 residues. V was cut by 1 base and J by 12 bases, with 8 bases left in between. CDR1 is LGHDT, CDR2 YNNKEL, per germline (reference sequence).